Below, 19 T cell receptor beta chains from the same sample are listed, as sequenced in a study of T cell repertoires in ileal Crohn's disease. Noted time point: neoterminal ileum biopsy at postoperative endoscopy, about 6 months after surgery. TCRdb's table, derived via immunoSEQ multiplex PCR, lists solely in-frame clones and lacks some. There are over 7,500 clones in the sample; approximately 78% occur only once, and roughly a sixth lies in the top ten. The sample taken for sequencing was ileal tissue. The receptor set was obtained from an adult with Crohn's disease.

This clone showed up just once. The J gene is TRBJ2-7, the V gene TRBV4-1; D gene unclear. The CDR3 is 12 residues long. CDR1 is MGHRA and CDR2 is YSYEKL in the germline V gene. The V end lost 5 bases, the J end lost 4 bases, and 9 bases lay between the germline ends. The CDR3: CASSSDEYEQYF. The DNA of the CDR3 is TGCGCCAGCAGCTCAGATGAATACGAGCAGTACTTC.

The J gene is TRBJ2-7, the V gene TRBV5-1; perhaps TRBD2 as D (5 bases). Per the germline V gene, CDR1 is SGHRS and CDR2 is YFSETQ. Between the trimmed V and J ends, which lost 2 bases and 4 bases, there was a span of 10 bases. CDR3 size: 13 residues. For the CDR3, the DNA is TGCGCCAGCAGCTTCAGTGAGGGATACGAGCAGTACTTC. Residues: CASSFSEGYEQYF.

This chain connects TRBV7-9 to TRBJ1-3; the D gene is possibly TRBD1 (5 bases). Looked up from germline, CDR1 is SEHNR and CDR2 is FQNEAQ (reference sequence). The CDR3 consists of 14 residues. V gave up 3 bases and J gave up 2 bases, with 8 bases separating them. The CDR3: CASSFLGAGNTIYF. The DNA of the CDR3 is TGTGCCAGCAGCTTCCTAGGGGCTGGAAACACCATATATTTT.

In DNA form, the CDR3 reads TGTGCCAGCACCCCCTCTGGTCTAGTGGAAGAGACCCAGTACTTC. It translates to CASTPSGLVEETQYF. This chain connects TRBV6-1 to TRBJ2-5; unclear D gene. The ends were cut back, 7 bases at V and 3 bases at J, with 18 bases in the middle. The CDR3 runs 15 residues. CDR1 MNHNS and CDR2 SASEGT come from the germline V gene.

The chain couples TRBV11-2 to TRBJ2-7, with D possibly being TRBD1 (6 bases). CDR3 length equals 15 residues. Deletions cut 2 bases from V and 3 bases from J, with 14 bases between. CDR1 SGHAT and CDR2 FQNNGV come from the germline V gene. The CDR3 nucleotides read TGTGCCAGCAGCTTATATATGGGGGCAGACTACGAGCAGTACTTC. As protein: CASSLYMGADYEQYF.

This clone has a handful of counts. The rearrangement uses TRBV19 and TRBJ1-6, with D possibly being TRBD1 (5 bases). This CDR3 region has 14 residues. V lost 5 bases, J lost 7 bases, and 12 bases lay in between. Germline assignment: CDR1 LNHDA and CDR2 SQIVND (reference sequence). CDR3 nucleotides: TGTGCCAGTAGTGCGCAGGGTGGCAATTCACCCCTCCACTTT. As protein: CASSAQGGNSPLHF.

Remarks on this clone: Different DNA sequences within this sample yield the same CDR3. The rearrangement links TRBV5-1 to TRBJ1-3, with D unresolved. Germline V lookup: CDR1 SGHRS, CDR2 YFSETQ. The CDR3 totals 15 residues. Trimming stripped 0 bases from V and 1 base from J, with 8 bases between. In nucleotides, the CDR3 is TGCGCCAGCAGCTTGGATCCGGGGTCTGGAAACACCATATATTTT. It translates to CASSLDPGSGNTIYF.

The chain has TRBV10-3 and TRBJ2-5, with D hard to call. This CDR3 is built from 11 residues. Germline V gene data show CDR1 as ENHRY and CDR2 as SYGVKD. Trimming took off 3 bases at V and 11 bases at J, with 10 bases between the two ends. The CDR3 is CAISERGEQYF. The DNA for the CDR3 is TGTGCCATCAGTGAAAGAGGTGAGCAGTACTTC.

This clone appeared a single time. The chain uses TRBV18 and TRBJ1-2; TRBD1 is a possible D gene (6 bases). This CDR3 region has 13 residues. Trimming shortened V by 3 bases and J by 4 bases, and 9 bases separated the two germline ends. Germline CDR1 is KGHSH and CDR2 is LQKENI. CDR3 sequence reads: CASSPDRSYGYTF. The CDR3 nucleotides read TGTGCCAGCTCACCCGACAGGAGCTATGGCTACACCTTC.

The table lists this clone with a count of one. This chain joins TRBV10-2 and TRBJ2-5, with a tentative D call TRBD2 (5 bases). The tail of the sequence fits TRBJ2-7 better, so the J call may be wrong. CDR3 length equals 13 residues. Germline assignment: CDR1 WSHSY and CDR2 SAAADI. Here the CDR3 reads CASSGVEVNEQYF. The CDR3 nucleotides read TGCGCCAGCAGTGGGGTGGAGGTCAACGAGCAGTACTTC.

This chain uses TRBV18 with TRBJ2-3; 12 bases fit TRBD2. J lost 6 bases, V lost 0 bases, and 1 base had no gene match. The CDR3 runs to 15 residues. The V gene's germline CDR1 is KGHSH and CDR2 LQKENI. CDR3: CASSPPTSGGDTQYF. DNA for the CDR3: TGTGCCAGCTCACCACCTACTAGCGGGGGGGATACGCAGTATTTT.

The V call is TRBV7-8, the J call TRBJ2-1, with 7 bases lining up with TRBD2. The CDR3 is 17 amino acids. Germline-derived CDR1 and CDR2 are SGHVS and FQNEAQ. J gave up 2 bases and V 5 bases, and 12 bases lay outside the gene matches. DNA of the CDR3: TGTGCCAGCAGCCCACGAACGTCGCTAGCGGCCTACAATGAGCAGTTCTTC. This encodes CASSPRTSLAAYNEQFF.

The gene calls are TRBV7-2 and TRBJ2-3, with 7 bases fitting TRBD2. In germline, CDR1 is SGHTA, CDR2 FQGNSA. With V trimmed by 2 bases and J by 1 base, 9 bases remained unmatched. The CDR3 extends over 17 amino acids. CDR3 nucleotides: TGTGCCAGCAGCTTAAGGTGGGGCGGGAGCCGCACAGATACGCAGTATTTT. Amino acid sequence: CASSLRWGGSRTDTQYF.

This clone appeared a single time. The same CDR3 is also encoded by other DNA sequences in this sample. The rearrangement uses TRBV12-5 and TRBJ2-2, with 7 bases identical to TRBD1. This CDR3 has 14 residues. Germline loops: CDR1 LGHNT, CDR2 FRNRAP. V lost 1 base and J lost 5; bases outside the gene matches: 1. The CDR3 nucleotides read TGTGCTAGTGGTTTGGGACAGGGAACCGGGGAGCTGTTTTTT. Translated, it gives CASGLGQGTGELFF.

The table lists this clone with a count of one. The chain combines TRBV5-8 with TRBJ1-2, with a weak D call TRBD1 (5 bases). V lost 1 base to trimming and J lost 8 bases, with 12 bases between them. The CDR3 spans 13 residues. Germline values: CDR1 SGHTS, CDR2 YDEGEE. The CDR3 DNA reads TGTGCCAGCAGCTTGACAGGAAGTTACGGCTACACCTTC. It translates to CASSLTGSYGYTF. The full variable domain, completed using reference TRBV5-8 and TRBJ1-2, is EAGVTQSPTHLIKTRGQQATLRCSPISGHTSVYWYQQALGLGLQFLLWYDEGEERNRGNFPPRFSGRQFPNYSSELNVNALELEDSALYLCASSLTGSYGYTFGSGTRLTVV.

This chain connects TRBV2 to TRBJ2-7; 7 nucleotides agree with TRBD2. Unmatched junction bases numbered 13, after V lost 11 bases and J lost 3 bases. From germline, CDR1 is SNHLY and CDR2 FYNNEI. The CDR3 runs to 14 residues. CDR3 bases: TGTGCCGCCCTCCCGCCCGGGAGGATCTACGAGCAGTACTTC. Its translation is CAALPPGRIYEQYF.

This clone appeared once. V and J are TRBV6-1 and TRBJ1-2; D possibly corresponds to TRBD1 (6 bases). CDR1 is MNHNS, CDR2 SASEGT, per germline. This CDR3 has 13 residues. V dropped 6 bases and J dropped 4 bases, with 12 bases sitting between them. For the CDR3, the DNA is TGTGCCAGCAGGACAGGACAGTCCTATGGCTACACCTTC. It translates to CASRTGQSYGYTF.

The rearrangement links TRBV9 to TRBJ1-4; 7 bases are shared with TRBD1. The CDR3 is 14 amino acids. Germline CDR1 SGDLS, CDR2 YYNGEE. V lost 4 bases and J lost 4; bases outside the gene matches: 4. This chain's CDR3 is CASSQGQINEKLFF. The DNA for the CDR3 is TGTGCCAGCAGCCAGGGACAGATTAATGAAAAACTGTTTTTT.

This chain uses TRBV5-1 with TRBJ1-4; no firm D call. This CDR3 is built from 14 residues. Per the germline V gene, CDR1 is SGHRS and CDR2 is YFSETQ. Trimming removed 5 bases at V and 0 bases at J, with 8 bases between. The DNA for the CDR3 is TGCGCCAGCAGACTATCTCCAACTAATGAAAAACTGTTTTTT. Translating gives CASRLSPTNEKLFF.